There are a few counts of the clone carrying this TCR beta chain. Its antigen is not known. The CDR3 spans 14 residues. V lost 3 bases and J 4 bases, leaving 11 bases between the germline ends. The germline CDR1 and CDR2 sequences are MDHEN and SYDVKM. TCRdb itself ran the reads through MiXCR, one entry per CDR3 protein. This sample has around 540,000 distinct CDR3 sequences, with around 30% found just once. This sample was taken from a study of T cell repertoires in cytomegalovirus infection. Whole-study context: CMV epitopes in the study were HLA-C-restricted (recently identified) and HLA-B-restricted (well studied). Matching HLA type and CMV infection were both indicated by public TCR beta signatures.

Findings and caveats of the study: Identification of carriers of CMV plus the relevant HLA was achieved through cumulative public TCR beta family frequency. The ex vivo response was dominated by HLA-C-restricted CMV-specific TCR beta clonotypes.

The chain links TRBV28 to TRBJ2-3, with D possibly being TRBD2 (6 bases). The source is a human donor in good health (CMV status not recorded). Some clones in this sample may be carry-over from other donors' samples. Sequenced here: cultured PBMCs, sampled from culture after CMV antigen stimulation. The CDR3 DNA is TGTGCCAGCAGTTTCGGAGGGGCAGCAGATACGCAGTATTTT. Protein: CASSFGGAADTQYF.